These 16 T cell receptor beta chains were all obtained from the same sample, sequenced in a study of T cell repertoires in cytomegalovirus infection (dated by TCRdb to about 2019). The listed sequencing device is Illumina HiSeq 1500. TCRdb reanalyzed the raw reads on its own, using fastp at Q25 for trimming and MiXCR for clone calling, and kept in-frame beta chains. Duplicate CDR3 protein sequences are folded into a single record with the most common DNA and genes. Here the sample has 450,000 to 600,000 distinct CDR3 sequences; over 9% occur a single time. The ten top clones hold 9.5% to 13% of the sample. Sequenced material: PBMCs. These receptors were collected from a human donor in good health (CMV status not recorded). Some clones in this sample may be carry-over from other donors' samples.

In its sample, this clonotype was seen many times. The V and J genes are TRBV7-9 and TRBJ2-5; 12 nucleotides line up with TRBD2. The CDR3 contains 16 residues. After removal of 4 bases from V and 1 base from J, the junction contained 4 bases not matched to a gene. From germline, CDR1 is SEHNR and CDR2 FQNEAQ (reference sequence). The CDR3 loop is CASSSGLAGFQETQYF. The CDR3 DNA sequence: TGTGCCAGCAGCTCAGGACTAGCGGGGTTCCAAGAGACCCAGTACTTC.

This clonotype has ten or more counts. V usage is TRBV20-1 and J usage is TRBJ2-1, with TRBD2 matching over 10 bases. The V segment lost 6 bases and the J segment 3 bases; nucleotides outside the gene matches: 11. Germline V lookup: CDR1 DFQATT, CDR2 SNEGSKA (reference sequence). The CDR3 spans 16 residues. Written as DNA, the CDR3 is TGCAGTGCCAGGACTAGCGGAGGAATCGACTACAATGAGCAGTTCTTC. Its translation: CSARTSGGIDYNEQFF.

This clonotype was seen many times. This chain links TRBV7-2 with TRBJ2-2; 9 bases map to TRBD2. The CDR3 consists of 18 residues. The germline V gene has CDR1 SGHTA and CDR2 FQGNSA. Trimming at V came to 2 bases and at J to 6 bases, leaving 13 bases not matched to a gene. For the CDR3, the DNA is TGTGCCAGCAGCTTATATCCGGGACTAGCAGGTGGTGCCGGGGAGCTGTTTTTT. Its translation is CASSLYPGLAGGAGELFF.

This clonotype was counted a few times. The genes are TRBV3-1 and TRBJ1-2; the match to TRBD1 covers 7 bases. Germline-derived CDR1 and CDR2 are LGHDT and YNNKEL (reference sequence). This CDR3 has 17 amino acids. V was clipped by 3 bases and J by 0 bases; unmatched bases: 10. The CDR3 DNA sequence: TGTGCCAGCAGCCACCTCCGGACAGGACCTGCTAACTATGGCTACACCTTC. Amino acids: CASSHLRTGPANYGYTF.

This clonotype showed up many times. V usage is TRBV12-3 or TRBV12-4 and J usage is TRBJ2-5; no definite D call. V was cut by 3 bases and J by 5 bases, with 13 bases left in between. The CDR3 length is 14 residues. In DNA, the CDR3 is TGTGCCAGCAGTTTCAGGCGACCAGCGGAGACCCAGTACTTC. It specifies CASSFRRPAETQYF.

This clonotype appeared many times. The V gene is TRBV7-9, the J gene TRBJ1-1; D is undetermined. Deletions cut 5 bases from V and 2 bases from J, with 9 bases between. This CDR3 region has 13 residues. Germline loops: CDR1 SEHNR, CDR2 FQNEAQ (reference sequence). The CDR3: CASSPPINTEAFF. DNA of the CDR3: TGTGCCAGCAGCCCCCCTATTAACACTGAAGCTTTCTTT.

This clonotype was detected ten times or more. The chain couples TRBV7-2 to TRBJ2-2, with D possibly being TRBD1 or TRBD2 (5 bases each). This CDR3 spans 15 amino acids. V gave up 5 bases and J gave up 3 bases, with 13 bases separating them. Per the germline V gene, CDR1 is SGHTA and CDR2 is FQGNSA. The CDR3, as DNA: TGTGCCAGCAGCCGGGACGGCATGGACACCGGGGAGCTGTTTTTT. It translates to CASSRDGMDTGELFF.

This clonotype came up many times. The chain employs TRBV12-3 or TRBV12-4 and TRBJ1-5; D call uncertain. This CDR3 is 14 amino acids long. Trimming shortened V by 6 bases and J by 0 bases, and 9 bases separated the two germline ends. Here the CDR3 reads CASSLGLSNQPQHF. The DNA of the CDR3 is TGTGCCAGCAGCCTGGGTCTTAGCAATCAGCCCCAGCATTTT.

The sample holds many counts of this clonotype. The chain uses TRBV4-1 and TRBJ2-7, with 7 bases identical to TRBD1. The CDR3 runs 16 residues. V trimming: 3 bases; J trimming: 0 bases; junction bases outside the gene matches: 8. Per germline, CDR1 MGHRA and CDR2 YSYEKL. In DNA, the CDR3 is TGCGCCAGCAGCCAGGCTACCGGGACAGCCTCCTACGAGCAGTACTTC. It specifies CASSQATGTASYEQYF.

This clonotype was found many times. The rearrangement uses TRBV12-3 or TRBV12-4 and TRBJ1-3; no firm D call. This CDR3 spans 15 amino acids. Trimming removed 2 bases from V and 0 bases from J, with 8 bases in between. The CDR3 DNA sequence: TGTGCCAGCAGTTTAAGTCCGCTCTCTGGAAACACCATATATTTT. It codes for CASSLSPLSGNTIYF.

This clonotype was counted only a few times. This chain uses TRBV28 with TRBJ2-7; a possible D gene is TRBD2 (6 bases). The CDR3 extends over 16 amino acids. Per the germline V gene, CDR1 is MDHEN and CDR2 is SYDVKM. V shed 5 bases and J shed 7 bases, with 24 bases lying between them. The CDR3: CASSPRGREALREQYF. The CDR3, as DNA: TGTGCCAGCAGTCCCCGGGGTAGGGAGGCCCTTCGGGAGCAGTACTTC. Filled out from reference TRBV28 and TRBJ2-7, the complete variable domain reads DVKVTQSSRYLVKRTGEKVFLECVQDMDHENMFWYRQDPGLGLRLIYFSYDVKMKEKGDIPEGYSVSREKKERFSLILESASTNQTSMYLCASSPRGREALREQYFGPGTRLTVT.

At least ten counts were recorded for this clonotype. The rearrangement links TRBV6-7 to TRBJ1-1; D gene ambiguous. TRBV6-7 is an open reading frame, and its role is uncertain. V was trimmed by 0 bases and J by 6 bases, leaving 17 bases between them. The CDR3 contains 16 residues. The CDR3 spells CASSYSNIPCDAEAFF. CDR3 bases: TGTGCCAGCAGTTACTCGAATATTCCGTGTGACGCTGAAGCTTTCTTT.

The J gene is TRBJ1-1, the V gene TRBV5-1; a weak D match, TRBD1 (5 bases). CDR1 and CDR2 from the germline V gene are SGHRS and YFSETQ. The ends were cut back, 6 bases at V and 5 bases at J, with 17 bases in the middle. This CDR3 region has 14 residues. The CDR3 region is CASTIRVGGTEAFF. CDR3 nucleotides: TGCGCCAGCACAATCAGGGTTGGGGGGACTGAAGCTTTCTTT.

The genes are TRBV19 and TRBJ2-1, with TRBD2 identical over 13 bases. Germline V gene lookup returns CDR1 LNHDA and CDR2 SQIVND (reference sequence). The CDR3 has 14 residues. With 8 bases clipped from V and 10 bases from J, the junction kept 8 bases outside the gene matches. The DNA of the CDR3 is TGTGCCAGTCCTGGACTAGCGGGAGCCTCGGAGCAGTTCTTC. It translates to CASPGLAGASEQFF.

The rearrangement uses TRBV15 and TRBJ1-1; D gene uncertain. The CDR3 runs 13 residues. Deletions cut 6 bases from V and 6 bases from J, with 14 bases between. Germline CDR1 LNHNV, CDR2 YYDKDF (reference sequence). The CDR3 nucleotides are TGTGCCACCAGTTTCGGAGCAGCACCTGAAGCTTTCTTT. It encodes CATSFGAAPEAFF.

This clonotype was picked up a small number of times. The rearrangement uses TRBV19 and TRBJ2-7; D uncertain. CDR1 and CDR2 from the germline V gene are LNHDA and SQIVND (reference sequence). This CDR3 is built from 12 residues. Trimming took 4 bases from V and 10 from J, leaving 14 bases between them. The CDR3 DNA follows: TGTGCCAGTAGTACCCGCTATGATGCTCAGTACTTC. Its protein is CASSTRYDAQYF.